This is a list of T cell receptor beta chains from one sample in a study of T cells after yellow fever vaccination. TCRdb redid the calling of the 5' RACE reads with MiXCR, one entry per CDR3 protein. The sample has about 220,000 distinct CDR3 sequences, under 3.5% seen once. The specimen was CD4+ T cells sorted from PBMCs, collected 10 days after the yellow fever booster vaccination. All receptors derive from a man between 18 and 35 years old who received the YFV17D yellow fever vaccine. The CDR3 runs from the conserved cysteine through the conserved F or W. D genes are given only for firm matches. Size is omitted from some rows. Given values are once, few, many or a class for expanded clones.

TRBV7-2	many	-	TRBJ1-5	TGTGCCAGCAGCTGGGACAAGTCGACCCAGCCCCAGCATTTT	CASSWDKSTQPQHF
TRBV19	many	-	TRBJ2-1	TGTGCCAGTAGTAACAACAGGGGAGGTGGCTACAATGAGCAGTTCTTC	CASSNNRGGGYNEQFF
TRBV7-2	few	TRBD2	TRBJ2-1	TGTGCCAGCAGCTTTCGGCGGGGGACTGAGCAGTTCTTC	CASSFRRGTEQFF
TRBV12-3/TRBV12-4	-	TRBD1	TRBJ1-6	TGTGCCAGCAGTCCACGGGAGGGGGCGTATTCACCCCTCCACTTT	CASSPREGAYSPLHF
TRBV27	few	-	TRBJ1-3	TGTGCCAGCAGTTTAACAGGGTGGCCTGGAAACACCATATATTTT	CASSLTGWPGNTIYF
TRBV27	-	TRBD1	TRBJ1-1	TGTGCCAGCACCTTGGGGACAGGGGGCAAAGCTTTCTTT	CASTLGTGGKAFF
TRBV6-2/TRBV6-3	few	-	TRBJ2-5	TGTGCCAGCAGTTACTCTAGAGGGGGGGCCGGGGAGACCCAGTACTTC	CASSYSRGGAGETQYF
TRBV2	many	TRBD2	TRBJ2-3	TGTGCCAGCAGTGAGGGGACTAGCGCAGATACGCAGTATTTT	CASSEGTSADTQYF
TRBV7-2	many	TRBD2	TRBJ2-5	TGTGCCAGCAGCTTCCCTAGTAGCGGGGTAGAGACCCAGTACTTC	CASSFPSSGVETQYF
TRBV30	-	-	TRBJ1-4	TGTGCCCGGAGTTCGGCAGGTCCTATTAAAAAACTGTTTTTT	CARSSAGPIKKLFF
TRBV20-1	-	-	TRBJ2-1	TGCAGTTCATTCGGGGCGGCCGCCTACAATGAGCAGTTCTTC	CSSFGAAAYNEQFF
TRBV6-2/TRBV6-3	many	-	TRBJ1-5	TGTGCCAGCAGTGGGGGATATCAGCCCCAGCATTTT	CASSGGYQPQHF
TRBV7-2	many	-	TRBJ1-1	TGTGCCAGCAGCTTACATCAGGGGACCCTAGTGGGTACTGAAGCTTTCTTT	CASSLHQGTLVGTEAFF
TRBV6-6	many	TRBD1	TRBJ1-5	TGTGCCAGCAGTTCCCCGGGACAGGGGAATCAGCCCCAGCATTTT	CASSSPGQGNQPQHF
TRBV20-1	few	TRBD1	TRBJ2-3	TGCAGTGCTCCCGGGACAGGGGCTGATACGCAGTATTTT	CSAPGTGADTQYF
TRBV24-1	few	-	TRBJ2-2	TGTGCCACCGACCCGTGGAACACCGGGGAGCTGTTTTTT	CATDPWNTGELFF
TRBV7-6	-	TRBD2	TRBJ2-1	TGTGCCAGCAGCCGTAGCGGGGGGCCTCCCTCGATGGATGAGCAGTTCTTC	CASSRSGGPPSMDEQFF
TRBV6-6	many	TRBD2	TRBJ2-7	TGTGCCAGCAGTTACTCGAGCGGGGGCCTACCTACGGAGCAGTACTTC	CASSYSSGGLPTEQYF
TRBV6-4	few	TRBD1	TRBJ2-2	TGTGCCAGCAGTGACTGGACAGGCGGGGAGCTGTTTTTT	CASSDWTGGELFF
TRBV28	few	-	TRBJ1-1	TGTGCCAGCAGTTCAAACATTAACACTGAAGCTTTCTTT	CASSSNINTEAFF
TRBV5-1	many	TRBD1	TRBJ1-2	TGCGCCAGCAGCCAGGGGGGAGGGTTTGATGGCTACACCTTC	CASSQGGGFDGYTF
TRBV19	many	TRBD1	TRBJ2-3	TGTGCCAGTAGTACTCCAACAGGGGCCCGCACAGATACGCAGTATTTT	CASSTPTGARTDTQYF
TRBV5-1	few	-	TRBJ2-7	TGCGCCAGCAGCCCGAGACAGGACTCCTACGAGCAGTACTTC	CASSPRQDSYEQYF
TRBV7-9	many	-	TRBJ2-7	TGTGCCAGCAGCTTAGGTCGAGGGACGTACGAGCAGTACTTC	CASSLGRGTYEQYF
TRBV7-2	-	TRBD2	TRBJ2-7	TGTGCCAGCAGCTTACTAGCGGGGGGAATCTACGAGCAGTACTTC	CASSLLAGGIYEQYF
TRBV28	-	-	TRBJ1-6	TGTGCCAGCAGGGAGGCTTCATGGAATAATTCACCCCTCCACTTT	CASREASWNNSPLHF
TRBV5-5	many	TRBD1	TRBJ1-2	TGTGCCAGCAGCTTGGACGTCGGGACAGGGTCTAATGGCTACACCTTC	CASSLDVGTGSNGYTF
TRBV28	few	-	TRBJ1-2	TGTGCCAGCAGCCCCCGAGGGCCCTATGGCTACACCTTC	CASSPRGPYGYTF
TRBV6-1	many	-	TRBJ1-5	TGTGCCAGCAGGACTGACAGACGATTTGCCCAGCCCCAGCATTTT	CASRTDRRFAQPQHF
TRBV19	many	TRBD1	TRBJ2-6	TGTGCCAGTAGTCGACAGGGGGCGATTGGGGCCAACGTCCTGACTTTC	CASSRQGAIGANVLTF
TRBV25-1	-	-	TRBJ1-3	TGTGCCAGCAGTGAGACACGTGGAAACACCATATATTTT	CASSETRGNTIYF
TRBV20-1	many	-	TRBJ1-5	TGCAGTGTATCCCCGGGTAGCAATCAGCCCCAGCATTTT	CSVSPGSNQPQHF
TRBV20-1	many	-	TRBJ2-3	TGCAGTGATTCGGATACGCAGTATTTT	CSDSDTQYF
TRBV6-5	many	-	TRBJ2-3	TGTGCCAGCAGTTACTCCGGATCTAGCACAGATACGCAGTATTTT	CASSYSGSSTDTQYF
TRBV12-3/TRBV12-4	many	TRBD2	TRBJ2-5	TGTGCCAGCAGTCCCATGGGACTAGCGATTCAGCTAAGGGAGACCCAGTACTTC	CASSPMGLAIQLRETQYF
TRBV4-3	many	-	TRBJ1-2	TGCGCCAGCAGCCAAGATTGGGGGCACTATGGCTACACCTTC	CASSQDWGHYGYTF
TRBV7-9	many	-	TRBJ1-2	TGTGCCAGCAGCCCCGGGACGAAACTCGATGGCTACACCTTC	CASSPGTKLDGYTF
TRBV20-1	many	-	TRBJ2-3	TGCAGTGCTAGAGTCGATCACACAGATACGCAGTATTTT	CSARVDHTDTQYF
TRBV7-2	many	-	TRBJ1-1	TGTGCCAGCAGCTTCGGCCCCGTGGACACTGAAGCTTTCTTT	CASSFGPVDTEAFF
TRBV24-1	many	-	TRBJ2-1	TGTGCCACCAGTGACCAACTAGTTTGGGATGAGCAGTTCTTC	CATSDQLVWDEQFF
TRBV27	many	-	TRBJ2-3	TGTGCCAGCAGAGGGGGGGCGAGAGATACGCAGTATTTT	CASRGGARDTQYF
TRBV3-1	many	TRBD2	TRBJ2-3	TGTGCCAGCAGCCAAGCTAGCGGGGGGTTCACAGATACGCAGTATTTT	CASSQASGGFTDTQYF
TRBV18	few	-	TRBJ1-2	TGTGCCAGCTCACGGTACAGTCGGCTTGGCTACACCTTC	CASSRYSRLGYTF
TRBV5-1	few	-	TRBJ2-3	TGCGCCAGCAGCTTAGTCCCCTCGGCGCAGTATTTT	CASSLVPSAQYF
TRBV10-2	-	-	TRBJ1-2	TGCGCCAGCAGTGAGCCGCCACAGGGAATAACTAACTATGGCTACACCTTC	CASSEPPQGITNYGYTF
TRBV5-1	-	-	TRBJ2-3	TGCGCCAGCACCGGCCGGGTGTATGTTGGCACAGATACGCAGTATTTT	CASTGRVYVGTDTQYF
TRBV7-2	many	TRBD1	TRBJ2-5	TGTGCCAGCAGCCCGAGGGACAGGGGGGAAGAGACCCAGTACTTC	CASSPRDRGEETQYF
TRBV12-3/TRBV12-4	many	-	TRBJ2-1	TGTGCCAGCAGTTTACCCTACAATGAGCAGTTCTTC	CASSLPYNEQFF
TRBV7-3	-	-	TRBJ2-3	TGTGCCAGCAGCTTAGGGGGGGCAGGGAGCACAGATACGCAGTATTTT	CASSLGGAGSTDTQYF
TRBV3-1	many	TRBD1	TRBJ1-2	TGTGCCAGCAGCCTTGACAGGGGGATGAGTGGCTACACCTTC	CASSLDRGMSGYTF
TRBV9	few	-	TRBJ1-4	TGTGCCAGCAGCGTAGGGAGTTGGAATGAAAAACTGTTTTTT	CASSVGSWNEKLFF
TRBV4-3	few	-	TRBJ1-2	TGCGCCAGCAGCCAAGACCAGCAGGAACCCCTATCTGGCTACACCTTC	CASSQDQQEPLSGYTF
TRBV18	-	-	TRBJ2-5	TGTGCCAGCTCAATCGTTACGGGCAGTAACGAACAAGAGACCCAGTACTTC	CASSIVTGSNEQETQYF
TRBV7-2	many	TRBD2	TRBJ2-1	TGTGCCAGCAGCTTACGGGAGCGGGGGGTCACCTCCTACAATGAGCAGTTCTTC	CASSLRERGVTSYNEQFF
TRBV4-3	-	-	TRBJ2-5	TGCGCCAGCAGCCAAGATCTCCGGGGAAAAGAGACCCAGTACTTC	CASSQDLRGKETQYF
TRBV1	-	-	TRBJ1-1	TGCACCAGCAGCCACGATTGCCGTGAAGCTTTCTTT	CTSSHDCREAFF
TRBV5-4	few	TRBD2	TRBJ2-7	TGTGCCAGCACTTTAGCGGGGGACCTCTACGAGCAGTACTTC	CASTLAGDLYEQYF
TRBV4-2	few	TRBD1	TRBJ1-1	TGTGCCAGCAGCCAGGTGCAGGGGGGCGAGGGCACTGAAGCTTTCTTT	CASSQVQGGEGTEAFF
TRBV12-3/TRBV12-4	few	-	TRBJ1-2	TGTGCCAGCAGTTTAAGGAGTTTGGGCTACACCTTC	CASSLRSLGYTF
TRBV4-3	many	-	TRBJ1-1	TGCGCCAGCAGCCAAGAGCCCTACACTGAAGCTTTCTTT	CASSQEPYTEAFF